This T cell receptor (beta chain) was obtained from a study of response to subunit inactivated influenza vaccine (dated by TCRdb to about 2018). General notes on the study: To follow how T cells responded to a trivalent subunit inactivated influenza vaccine, the researchers relied on deep quantitative profiling of the T cell receptor repertoire. The investigation overall reported the following: The authors suggested that each seasonal influenza vaccination may recruit only a limited number of new T cells.

This clonotype was found a few times. What antigen it recognizes has not been identified. No much larger clonotype is one base removed from it; base qualities were not supplied. The protocol used for the library was RT-PCR. Data came from an Illumina HiSeq 2500. TCRdb cleaned the public reads at Q25 with fastp, built clones with MiXCR and kept in-frame beta chains. Each record represents a unique CDR3 protein, reported with the most common genes and DNA among its rows. The table for this sample lists over 400,000 distinct CDR3 sequences; approximately 9.9% of them were counted only once. About 12% of the sample belongs to the ten largest clones. The CDR3 contains 16 residues, cysteine and phenylalanine counted. The sequence is cut down to CDR3 DNA, 48 bases in frame from base 1. The germline V gene encodes CDR1 DFQATT and CDR2 SNEGSKA (reference sequence). V and J lose 1 base and 2 bases, and a span of 17 bases separates them.

This specimen's time point label, interpreted: more than 35 days after influenza vaccine administration. The chain couples TRBV20-1 to TRBJ1-2; TRBD1 is a possible D gene, resting on 6 matching bases. The receptor was derived from a man aged 50-59 years who received an inactivated influenza vaccine. Donor details come from another sample of the same person, matched by shared clones. Source: PBMCs from blood, taken 40 to 50 days after vaccination. The DNA sequence follows: TGCAGTGCTAGAGCCAGTACAGGGAATGTCAACTATGGCTACACCTTC. Its product reads: CSARASTGNVNYGYTF.